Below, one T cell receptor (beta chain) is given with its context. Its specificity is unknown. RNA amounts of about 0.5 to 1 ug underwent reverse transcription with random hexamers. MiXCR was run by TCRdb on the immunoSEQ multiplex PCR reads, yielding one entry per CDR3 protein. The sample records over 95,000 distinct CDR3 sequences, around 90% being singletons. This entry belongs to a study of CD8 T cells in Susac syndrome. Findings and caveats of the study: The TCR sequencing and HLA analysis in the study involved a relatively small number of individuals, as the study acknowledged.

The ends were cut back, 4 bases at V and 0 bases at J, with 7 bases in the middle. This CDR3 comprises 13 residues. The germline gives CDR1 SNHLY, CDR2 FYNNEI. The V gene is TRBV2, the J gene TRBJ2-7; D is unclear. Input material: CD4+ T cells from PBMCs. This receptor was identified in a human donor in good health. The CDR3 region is CASSVGTSYEQYF. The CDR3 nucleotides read TGTGCCAGCAGTGTAGGCACCTCCTACGAGCAGTACTTC.